The rows below give T cell receptor beta chains drawn from one sample of a study of blood T cell repertoires in COVID-19. Repertoires were generated with immunoSEQ multiplex PCR, while TCRdb's copy carries only in-frame clones and drops some. The table shows some 420,000 clones, with around 87% occurring only once. Sequenced sample: PBMCs or T cells enriched from blood (not recorded which). These receptors all come from a man aged 25 to 40 who had recovered from COVID-19. The CDR3 runs from the conserved cysteine through the conserved F or W.

V gene	J gene	CDR3 protein
TRBV6-5	TRBJ2-7	CASSPPGTGIEQYF
TRBV19	TRBJ1-5	CASNLGRVQPQHF
TRBV3-1/TRBV3-2	TRBJ2-6	CASSQPGQASGANVLTF
TRBV7-9	TRBJ2-5	CASSARGLAGVETQYF
TRBV28	TRBJ2-1	CASRYSDEQFF
TRBV28	TRBJ2-1	CASSLVARAYEQFF
TRBV29-1	TRBJ1-1	CSTPGVNTEAFF
TRBV19	TRBJ2-7	CASSRPGLPSYEQYF
TRBV28	TRBJ2-3	CASSSSGSSTDTQYF
TRBV19	TRBJ2-1	CASRFLSSYNEQFF
TRBV9	TRBJ2-3	CASSSQGGTDTQYF
TRBV5-4	TRBJ2-3	CASSSLLAGGIDTQYF
TRBV28	TRBJ1-3	CASTNPGSSVNTIYF
TRBV18	TRBJ1-6	CASSPSYSPLHF
TRBV2	TRBJ2-1	CASPTVSSYNEQFF
TRBV5-1	TRBJ1-1	CASSLAGGAAEAFF
TRBV10-3	TRBJ2-1	CAIRGDNYNEQFF
TRBV19	TRBJ1-4	CASSSRGGVNEKLFF
TRBV10-3	TRBJ1-1	CATTGVGEAFF
TRBV6-5	TRBJ2-3	CASSSYTDTQYF
TRBV30	TRBJ2-7	CAWSVLSGPYEQYF
TRBV30	TRBJ2-1	CAWRTSGEHNEQFF
TRBV7-8	TRBJ1-2	CASSIDRNYGYTF
TRBV3-1/TRBV3-2	TRBJ2-7	CASSQVGGGAYEQYF
TRBV7-8	TRBJ2-7	CASSFSGEGEQYF
TRBV28	TRBJ2-4	CASSQPREAKNIQYF
TRBV2	TRBJ1-6	CASSKADGTYNSPLHF
TRBV28	TRBJ1-5	CASSAGTGGEYQPQHF
TRBV3-1/TRBV3-2	TRBJ2-2	CASSQDRPAGELFF
TRBV5-1	TRBJ2-1	CASSLVIQGHNEQFF
TRBV11-2	TRBJ1-1	CASSLVDSINTEAFF
TRBV6-5	TRBJ2-2	CASSSTGELFF
TRBV5-4	TRBJ2-3	CASSLLSGRAFDTQYF
TRBV28	TRBJ2-2	CASKARGTGELFF
TRBV21-1	TRBJ1-1	CASTNKHGSTNTEAFF
TRBV6-5	TRBJ1-4	CASSYSLITGYEKLFF
TRBV7-7	TRBJ2-7	CASSSGQAREQYF
TRBV11-1	TRBJ2-1	CASSLAQGEYNEQFF
TRBV5-1	TRBJ2-5	CASSPGAAPETQYF
TRBV10-3	TRBJ2-1	CAISDQLAASNEQFF
TRBV28	TRBJ2-1	CASSLLAGRTPNEQFF
TRBV6-5	TRBJ2-7	CASGRTGGNYEQYF
TRBV28	TRBJ2-5	CASGHRTGGSETQYF
TRBV7-9	TRBJ2-2	CASSLVYGTSLTGELFF
TRBV7-2	TRBJ2-5	CASSSVSGSFETQYF
TRBV6-5	TRBJ2-1	CASSYDSYEQFF
TRBV30	TRBJ1-1	CAWSFRGSVEAFF
TRBV14	TRBJ1-2	CASSAQEYRFYTF
TRBV27	TRBJ2-2	CASGQFGLAGVHGELFF
TRBV19	TRBJ2-2	CASSQQGNTGELFF